This T cell receptor (beta chain) was sequenced for a study of T cell responses to AZD1222 COVID-19 vaccine. Points from the study as a whole: Repertoires were collected only later (after the peak T cell response had occurred). Variant regions that are unmutated are reportedly the target of nearly half of spike-specific TCRs. Possibly, clonal diversity was underestimated; donors were largely white British and included more females.

This CDR3 contains 14 residues. CDR1 and CDR2 (germline): MGHDK, SYGVNS. The junction had 8 bases not matched to a gene; V was cut back by 6 bases and J by 7 bases. Comment on this clone: What it recognizes is unknown.

Method: immunoSEQ multiplex PCR; TCRdb's copy keeps in-frame clones and lacks some. The table has over 150,000 clones, about 90% seen once. Sequences were derived from peripheral blood, sampled on day 0 of MenACWY control vaccination. This clonotype was obtained from an adult in good health. The chain has TRBV25-1 and TRBJ1-4, with 7 bases lining up with TRBD1. CDR3 protein: CASRTRGSSEKLFF. The CDR3 coding sequence is TGTGCCAGCAGGACCAGGGGGTCGAGTGAAAAACTGTTTTTT.